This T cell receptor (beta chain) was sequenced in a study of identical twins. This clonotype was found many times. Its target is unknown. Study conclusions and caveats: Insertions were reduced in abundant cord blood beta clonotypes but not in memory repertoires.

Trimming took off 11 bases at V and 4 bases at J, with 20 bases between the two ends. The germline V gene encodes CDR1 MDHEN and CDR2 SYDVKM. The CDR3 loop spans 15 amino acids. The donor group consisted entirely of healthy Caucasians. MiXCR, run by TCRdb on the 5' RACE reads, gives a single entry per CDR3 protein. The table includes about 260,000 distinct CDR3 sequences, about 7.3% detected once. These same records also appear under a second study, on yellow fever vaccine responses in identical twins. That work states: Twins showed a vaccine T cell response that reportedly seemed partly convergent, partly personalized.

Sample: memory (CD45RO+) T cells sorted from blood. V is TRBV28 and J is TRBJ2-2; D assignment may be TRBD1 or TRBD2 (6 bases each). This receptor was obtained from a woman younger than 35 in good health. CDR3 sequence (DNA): TGTGCCTCAGGAGGGGCAGGGGTCTCCACCGGGGAGCTGTTTTTT. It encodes CASGGAGVSTGELFF.